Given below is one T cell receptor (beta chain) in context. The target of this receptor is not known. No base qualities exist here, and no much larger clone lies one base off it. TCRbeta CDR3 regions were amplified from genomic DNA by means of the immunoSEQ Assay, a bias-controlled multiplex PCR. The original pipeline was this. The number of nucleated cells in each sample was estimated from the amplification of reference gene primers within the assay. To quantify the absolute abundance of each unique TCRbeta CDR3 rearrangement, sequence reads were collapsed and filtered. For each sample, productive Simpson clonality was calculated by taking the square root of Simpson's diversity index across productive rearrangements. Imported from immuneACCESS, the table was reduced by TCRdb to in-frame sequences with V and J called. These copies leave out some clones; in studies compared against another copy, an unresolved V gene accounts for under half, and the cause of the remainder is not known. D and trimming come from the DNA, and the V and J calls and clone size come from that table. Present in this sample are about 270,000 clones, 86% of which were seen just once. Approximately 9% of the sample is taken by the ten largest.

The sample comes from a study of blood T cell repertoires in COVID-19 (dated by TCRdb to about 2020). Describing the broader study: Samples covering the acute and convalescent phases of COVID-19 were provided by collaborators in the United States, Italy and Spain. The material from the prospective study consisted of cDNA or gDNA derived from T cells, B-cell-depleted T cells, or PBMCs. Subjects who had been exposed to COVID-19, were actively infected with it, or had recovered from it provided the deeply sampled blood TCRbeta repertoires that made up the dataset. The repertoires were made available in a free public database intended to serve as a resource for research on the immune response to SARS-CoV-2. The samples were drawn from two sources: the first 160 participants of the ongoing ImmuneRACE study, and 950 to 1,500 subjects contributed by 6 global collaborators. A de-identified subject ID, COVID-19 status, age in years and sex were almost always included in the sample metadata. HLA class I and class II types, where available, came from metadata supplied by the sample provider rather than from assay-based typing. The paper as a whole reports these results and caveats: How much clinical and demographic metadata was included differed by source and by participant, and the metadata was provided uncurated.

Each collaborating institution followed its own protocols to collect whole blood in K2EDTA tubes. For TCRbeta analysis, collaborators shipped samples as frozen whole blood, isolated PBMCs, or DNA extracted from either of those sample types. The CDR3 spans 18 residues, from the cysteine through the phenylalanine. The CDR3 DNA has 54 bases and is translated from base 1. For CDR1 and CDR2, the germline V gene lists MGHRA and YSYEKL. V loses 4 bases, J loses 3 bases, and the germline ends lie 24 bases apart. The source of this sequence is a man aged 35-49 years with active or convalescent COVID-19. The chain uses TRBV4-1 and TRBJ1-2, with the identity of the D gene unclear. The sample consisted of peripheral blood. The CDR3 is CASSPDPGSKEDYYGYTF. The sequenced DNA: TGCGCCAGCAGCCCTGATCCGGGATCGAAAGAAGATTACTATGGCTACACCTTC.